Presented here are 14 T cell receptor beta chains from one specimen sequenced in a study of vaccination and CD4 T cells after COVID-19. Sample treatment: approximately nine-day PBMC culture with coronavirus spike peptide pools or control peptides (ViraFEST assay). These receptors lack a known antigen. Sequencing of cultured CD4+ T cell DNA used the Oncomine TCR Beta short-read assay. TCRdb redid the calling of the PCR reads with MiXCR, one entry per CDR3 protein. The sample lists over 5,500 distinct CDR3 sequences, 51% occurring once. Sequenced material: CD4+ T cells from blood, cultured in vitro. The receptor source for this set is a human donor who had recovered from COVID-19.

The chain links TRBV7-2 to TRBJ2-3, with 14 bases aligning to TRBD2. The CDR3 is 16 residues long. Germline V lookup: CDR1 SGHTA, CDR2 FQGNSA. The ends lost 4 bases at V and 6 bases at J; junction bases unmatched: 6. The CDR3 loop reads CASSSTSGRAGDTQYF. As DNA, the CDR3 is TGTGCCAGCAGCTCGACTAGCGGGAGGGCCGGGGATACGCAGTATTTT.

DNA of the CDR3: TGTGCCACCAGTGATTTGGCAGGGGAGCGGGGATCACCCCTCCACTTT. Its protein is CATSDLAGERGSPLHF. The rearrangement joins TRBV24-1 to TRBJ1-6, with D maybe TRBD1 (6 bases). Germline V CDR1 and CDR2: KGHDR, SFDVKD. V shed 0 bases and J shed 10 bases, with 15 bases lying between them. This CDR3 region has 16 residues.

This clonotype occurred a few times. This chain links TRBV6-1 with TRBJ1-1, with D possibly matching TRBD1 (6 bases). Trimming cost V 6 bases and J 0 bases, with 14 bases left between them. The germline V gene encodes CDR1 MNHNS and CDR2 SASEGT. The CDR3 is 15 residues long. The CDR3 DNA follows: TGTGCCAGCAGCGCTGGACAGAAAATGAACACTGAAGCTTTCTTT. Its protein product is CASSAGQKMNTEAFF.

V and J are TRBV28 and TRBJ1-6, with D possibly being TRBD1 (5 bases). This CDR3 contains 14 residues. V was shortened by 2 bases and J by 7 bases, with 9 bases between the two germline ends. Germline V gene lookup returns CDR1 MDHEN and CDR2 SYDVKM. In DNA, the CDR3 is TGTGCCAGCAGTTTACAGGGCGGGAATTCACCCCTCCACTTT. Its translation is CASSLQGGNSPLHF. The full variable domain, rest sourced from reference TRBV28 and TRBJ1-6, is DVKVTQSSRYLVKRTGEKVFLECVQDMDHENMFWYRQDPGLGLRLIYFSYDVKMKEKGDIPEGYSVSREKKERFSLILESASTNQTSMYLCASSLQGGNSPLHFGNGTRLTVT.

The chain uses TRBV7-2 and TRBJ2-1, with 10 bases lining up with TRBD2. J lost 7 bases, V lost 5 bases, and 8 bases had no gene match. The CDR3 is made up of 15 amino acids. Germline V gene data show CDR1 as SGHTA and CDR2 as FQGNSA. Here the CDR3 reads CASSPQRGGWNEQFF. Here the CDR3 DNA reads TGTGCCAGCAGCCCTCAGCGGGGGGGTTGGAATGAGCAGTTCTTC.

The gene calls are TRBV6-1 and TRBJ1-5; 8 bases fit TRBD1. The trim removed 4 bases at V and 0 bases at J, leaving 8 bases unmatched. Germline V gives CDR1 MNHNS, CDR2 SASEGT. The CDR3 is 17 amino acids. The CDR3 sequence is CASSGRGQADSNQPQHF. As DNA, the CDR3 is TGTGCCAGCAGTGGCAGGGGGCAGGCCGATAGCAATCAGCCCCAGCATTTT.

This chain links TRBV7-9 with TRBJ1-1; D remains unclear. Germline V gives CDR1 SEHNR, CDR2 FQNEAQ (reference sequence). The ends were cut back, 7 bases at V and 1 base at J, with 10 bases in the middle. This CDR3 spans 13 amino acids. The CDR3 reads CASMSSGNTEAFF. The CDR3 bases are TGTGCCAGCATGTCTAGCGGGAACACTGAAGCTTTCTTT.

The J gene is TRBJ2-1, the V gene TRBV7-3, with 11 bases lining up with TRBD2. The CDR3 contains 16 residues. The germline V gene has CDR1 SGHTA and CDR2 FQGTGA. V shed 2 bases, J shed 3 bases, and the junction held 3 bases outside the gene matches. CDR3 in amino acids: CASSLGTSGSYNEQFF. DNA of the CDR3: TGTGCCAGCAGCTTAGGTACTAGCGGGAGCTACAATGAGCAGTTCTTC.

V gene TRBV11-2 combines with J gene TRBJ1-5; D not resolved. This CDR3 contains 12 residues. Trimming removed 4 bases at V and 2 bases at J, with 3 bases between. Germline V gene lookup returns CDR1 SGHAT and CDR2 FQNNGV. CDR3 sequence reads: CASSSGNQPQHF. DNA of the CDR3: TGTGCCAGCAGCTCAGGCAATCAGCCCCAGCATTTT.

The gene calls are TRBV21-1 and TRBJ1-3; whether TRBD1, the table's D call, matches the DNA was not checked. TRBV21-1 is a listed pseudogene. The length of the CDR3 is 16 residues. CDR3 in DNA: TGTGCCAGCATCCGACCAGACAGGCTCTCTGGAAACACCATATATTTT. Translating gives CASIRPDRLSGNTIYF.

The CDR3 reads CASSPRGTPGYGYTF. The CDR3 DNA sequence: TGTGCCAGCAGTCCTAGGGGCACTCCGGGCTATGGCTACACCTTC. The J gene is TRBJ1-2, the V gene TRBV11-3; D might be TRBD1 (5 bases). The CDR3 covers 15 residues. V lost 6 bases and J lost 4, with 18 bases in between. The germline CDR1 and CDR2 sequences are SGHNT and YENEEA.

The chain has TRBV7-8 and TRBJ2-7; possibly TRBD2 for D (5 bases). V was trimmed by 2 bases and J by 3 bases, leaving 17 bases between them. Germline CDR1 and CDR2: SGHVS and FQNEAQ. This CDR3 contains 16 residues. The CDR3 coding sequence is TGTGCCAGCAGCTTAAGGGTGGCGGGCGGATTCTACGAGCAGTACTTC. As protein: CASSLRVAGGFYEQYF. The full variable domain, rest sourced from reference TRBV7-8 and TRBJ2-7, is GAGVSQSPRYKVAKRGQDVALRCDPISGHVSLFWYQQALGQGPEFLTYFQNEAQLDKSGLPSDRFFAERPEGSVSTLKIQRTQQEDSAVYLCASSLRVAGGFYEQYFGPGTRLTVT.

V and J are TRBV11-3 and TRBJ2-1; TRBD2 matches 11 bases. J gave up 1 base and V 5 bases, and 19 bases lay outside the gene matches. CDR1 and CDR2 from the germline V gene are SGHNT and YENEEA. This CDR3 spans 21 amino acids. In DNA form, the CDR3 reads TGTGCCAGCAGCCACCCTAGACTAGCGGGGCCTCAAGGAAGTTCCTACAATGAGCAGTTCTTC. Translated: CASSHPRLAGPQGSSYNEQFF.

The chain uses TRBV27 and TRBJ1-5; D remains unclear. V lost 3 bases and J 0 bases, leaving 12 bases between the germline ends. CDR1 is MNHEY and CDR2 is SMNVEV in the germline V gene (reference sequence). The CDR3 loop spans 16 amino acids. CDR3 nucleotides: TGTGCCAGCAGTTTCGCGCGGGCAGATAGCAATCAGCCCCAGCATTTT. Encoded protein: CASSFARADSNQPQHF.